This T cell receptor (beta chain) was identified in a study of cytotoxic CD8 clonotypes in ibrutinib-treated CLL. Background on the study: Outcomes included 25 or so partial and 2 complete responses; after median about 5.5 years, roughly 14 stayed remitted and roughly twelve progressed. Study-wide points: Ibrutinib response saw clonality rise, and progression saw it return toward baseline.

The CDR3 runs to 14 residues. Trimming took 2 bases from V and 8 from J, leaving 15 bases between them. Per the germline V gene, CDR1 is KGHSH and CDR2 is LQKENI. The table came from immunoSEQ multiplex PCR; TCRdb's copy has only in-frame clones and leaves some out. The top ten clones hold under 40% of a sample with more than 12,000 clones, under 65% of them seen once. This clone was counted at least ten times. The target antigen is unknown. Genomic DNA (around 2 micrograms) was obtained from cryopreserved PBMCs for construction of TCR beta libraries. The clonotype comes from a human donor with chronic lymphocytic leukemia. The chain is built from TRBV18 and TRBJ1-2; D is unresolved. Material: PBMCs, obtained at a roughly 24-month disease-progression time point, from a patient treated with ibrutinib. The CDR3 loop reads CASSPVDPPDGYTF. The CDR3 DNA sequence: TGTGCCAGCTCACCAGTCGACCCTCCGGACGGCTACACCTTC.